This section outlines one TCR beta chain sequence together with its context. Its antigen is not known. In all sorted populations, purity surpassed 95%. The sequenced template was cDNA made from the entire isolated RNA. Measured with immunoSEQ multiplex PCR; TCRdb has only the in-frame clones, and not every one. The sample includes more than 550,000 clones, 11% to 15% of them seen just once. These data belong to a study of beta chain features in type 1 diabetes. Study-level information: The patients were much like the healthy donors in age, gender and cell yields. Study-wide points: At VDJ recombination sites, type 1 diabetes patients had fewer insertions and more deleted nucleotides. cDNA sequencing could over-represent cells with high TCR expression. Patients with Type 1 diabetes showed moderately but significantly shorter TCRB CDR3s in all four CD4+ subsets.

Germline values: CDR1 SGHRS, CDR2 YFSETQ. The CDR3 is made up of 13 amino acids. The germline V and J ends were trimmed by 0 bases and 6 bases, with 6 bases remaining between them. The rearrangement joins TRBV5-1 to TRBJ2-2, with D unclear. The sequence derives from a man younger than 30 with type 1 diabetes. The sequencing input was naive CD4+ T cells from blood. In DNA form, the CDR3 reads TGCGCCAGCAGCTTGGATGTAGCCGGGGAGCTGTTTTTT. It specifies CASSLDVAGELFF.